This T cell receptor (beta chain) was identified during a study of control samples from healthy donors and cancer patients. Some clones are missing from TCRdb's copy, which holds only in-frame ones; the method was immunoSEQ multiplex PCR. The sample records roughly 150,000 clones, over 85% being singletons. Germline assignment: CDR1 ENHRY and CDR2 SYGVKD. Unmatched junction bases numbered 4, after V lost 7 bases and J lost 4 bases. This CDR3 is 13 amino acids long. The sequencing sample was made of blood. This chain links TRBV10-3 with TRBJ1-1, with 9 bases lining up with TRBD1. The origin of this receptor is a man aged 50 to 59 in good health. CDR3 nucleotides: TGTGCCATCACTCCGACAGGGGGCACTGAAGCTTTCTTT. Its translation: CAITPTGGTEAFF.